Below are 7 T cell receptor beta chains sequenced from a single sample in a study of control samples from healthy donors and cancer patients. Clones were read by immunoSEQ multiplex PCR, and TCRdb kept only the in-frame ones, dropping some. The sample holds fewer than 500,000 clones, 75% to 95% seen once. The source material was PBMCs. The receptors were gathered from a man in his forties or fifties with head and neck cancer.

The chain has TRBV6-5 and TRBJ2-7; tentatively, D is TRBD1 (6 bases). The germline V gene has CDR1 MNHEY and CDR2 SVGAGI. The CDR3 loop spans 15 amino acids. The V gene lost 8 bases and the J gene lost 2 bases, with 19 bases spanning the gap. The CDR3 DNA sequence: TGTGCCAGCTCTCAGGGGCCCCTAGGTACCTACGAGCAGTACTTC. It codes for CASSQGPLGTYEQYF.

This chain joins TRBV6-2 or TRBV6-3 and TRBJ1-2; 7 nucleotides match TRBD1. Germline CDR1 and CDR2: MNHEY and SVGEGT. The CDR3 extends over 17 amino acids. Germline trimming cut 0 bases from V and 0 bases from J; bases unmatched to any gene: 7. The CDR3 loop is CASSYSGYRGANYGYTF. In DNA, the CDR3 is TGTGCCAGCAGTTACTCGGGATACAGGGGCGCTAACTATGGCTACACCTTC.

V gene TRBV5-1 combines with J gene TRBJ2-1, with D uncertain. The germline V gene has CDR1 SGHRS and CDR2 YFSETQ. This CDR3 is built from 13 residues. The V and J ends lost 4 bases and 8 bases respectively, with 13 bases between them. The CDR3 loop reads CASSPPKGDEQFF. In DNA form, the CDR3 reads TGCGCCAGCAGCCCACCAAAGGGCGATGAGCAGTTCTTC. Drawing the rest from reference TRBV5-1 and TRBJ2-1, the complete variable domain is KAGVTQTPRYLIKTRGQQVTLSCSPISGHRSVSWYQQTPGQGLQFLFEYFSETQRNKGNFPGRFSGRQFSNSRSEMNVSTLELGDSALYLCASSPPKGDEQFFGPGTRLTVL.

The genes are TRBV3-1 (or the pseudogene TRBV3-2) and TRBJ2-1; TRBD1 matches at 8 bases. From germline, CDR1 is LGHDT and CDR2 YNNKEL (reference sequence). V shed 7 bases and J 2 bases; nucleotides not matched to a gene: 7. This CDR3 is 15 amino acids long. CDR3 sequence: CASTPDRATYNEQFF. The CDR3, as DNA: TGTGCCAGCACCCCGGACAGGGCAACCTACAATGAGCAGTTCTTC.

The chain employs TRBV29-1 and TRBJ2-7; 12 bases line up with TRBD2. The germline gives CDR1 SQVTM, CDR2 ANQGSEA. The V gene end was trimmed by 5 bases and the J gene end by 5 bases; junction bases not matched to a gene: 22. The CDR3 covers 19 residues. This CDR3 reads CSVRGTKRASGRAFDEQYF. CDR3 DNA sequence: TGCAGCGTTCGCGGCACAAAGAGGGCTAGCGGGAGGGCCTTCGACGAGCAGTACTTC.

The chain is built from TRBV29-1 and TRBJ2-1; 9 nucleotides align to TRBD1. Germline V lookup: CDR1 SQVTM, CDR2 ANQGSEA. This CDR3 region has 12 residues. After removal of 5 bases from V and 8 bases from J, the junction contained 4 bases not matched to a gene. Here the CDR3 reads CSVPQGAYEQFF. CDR3 nucleotides: TGCAGCGTTCCACAGGGGGCCTATGAGCAGTTCTTC.

The rearrangement joins TRBV9 to TRBJ1-2; possibly TRBD1 for D (5 bases). From germline, CDR1 is SGDLS and CDR2 YYNGEE. V dropped 4 bases and J dropped 1 base, with 14 bases sitting between them. CDR3 length: 15 amino acids. CDR3 sequence: CASSSSSGGNYGYTF. The CDR3 nucleotides read TGTGCCAGCAGCTCCTCTTCGGGGGGTAACTATGGCTACACCTTC. Filled out from reference TRBV9 and TRBJ1-2, the complete variable domain reads DSGVTQTPKHLITATGQRVTLRCSPRSGDLSVYWYQQSLDQGLQFLIQYYNGEERAKGNILERFSAQQFPDLHSELNLSSLELGDSALYFCASSSSSGGNYGYTFGSGTRLTVV.